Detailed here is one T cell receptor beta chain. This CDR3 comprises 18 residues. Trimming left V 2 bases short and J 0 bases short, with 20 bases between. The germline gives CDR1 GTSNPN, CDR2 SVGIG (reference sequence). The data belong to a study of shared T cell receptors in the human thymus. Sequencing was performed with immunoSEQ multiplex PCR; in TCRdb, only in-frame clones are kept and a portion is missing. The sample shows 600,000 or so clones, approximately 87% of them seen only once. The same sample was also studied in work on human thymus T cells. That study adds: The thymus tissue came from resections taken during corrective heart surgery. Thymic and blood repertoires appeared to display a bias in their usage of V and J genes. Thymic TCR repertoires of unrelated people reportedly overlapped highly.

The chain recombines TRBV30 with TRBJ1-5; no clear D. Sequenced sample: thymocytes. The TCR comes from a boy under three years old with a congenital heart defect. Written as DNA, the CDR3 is TGTGCCTGGAGTTATGGTCAGGCTAGCTTTTATAGCAATCAGCCCCAGCATTTT. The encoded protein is CAWSYGQASFYSNQPQHF.